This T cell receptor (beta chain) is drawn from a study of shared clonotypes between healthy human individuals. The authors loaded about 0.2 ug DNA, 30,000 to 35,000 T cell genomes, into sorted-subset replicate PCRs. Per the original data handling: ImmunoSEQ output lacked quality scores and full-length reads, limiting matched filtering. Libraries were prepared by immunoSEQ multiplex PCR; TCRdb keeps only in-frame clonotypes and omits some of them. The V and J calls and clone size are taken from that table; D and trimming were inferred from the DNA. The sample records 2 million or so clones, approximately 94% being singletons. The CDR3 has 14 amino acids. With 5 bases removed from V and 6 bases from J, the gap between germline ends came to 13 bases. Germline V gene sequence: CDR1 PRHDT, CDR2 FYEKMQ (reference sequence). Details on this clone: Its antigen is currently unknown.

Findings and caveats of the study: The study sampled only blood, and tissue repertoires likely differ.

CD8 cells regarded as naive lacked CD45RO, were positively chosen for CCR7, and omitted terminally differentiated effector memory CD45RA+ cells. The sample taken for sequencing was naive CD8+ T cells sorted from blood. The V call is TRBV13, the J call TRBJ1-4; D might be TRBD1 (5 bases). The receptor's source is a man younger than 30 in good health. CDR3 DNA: TGTGCCAGCAGCCTCAGGGAGTACGATGAAAAACTGTTTTTT. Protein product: CASSLREYDEKLFF.